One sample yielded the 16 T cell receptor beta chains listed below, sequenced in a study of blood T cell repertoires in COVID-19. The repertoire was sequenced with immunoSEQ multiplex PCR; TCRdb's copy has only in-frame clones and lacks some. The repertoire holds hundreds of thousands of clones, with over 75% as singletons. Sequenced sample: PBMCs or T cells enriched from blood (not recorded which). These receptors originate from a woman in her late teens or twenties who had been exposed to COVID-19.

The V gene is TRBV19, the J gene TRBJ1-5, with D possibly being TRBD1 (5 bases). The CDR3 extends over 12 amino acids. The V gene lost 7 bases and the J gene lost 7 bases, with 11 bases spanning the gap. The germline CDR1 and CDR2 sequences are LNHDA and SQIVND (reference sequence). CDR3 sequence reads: CASKLGGQPQHF. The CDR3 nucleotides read TGTGCCAGTAAGTTGGGGGGACAGCCCCAGCATTTT.

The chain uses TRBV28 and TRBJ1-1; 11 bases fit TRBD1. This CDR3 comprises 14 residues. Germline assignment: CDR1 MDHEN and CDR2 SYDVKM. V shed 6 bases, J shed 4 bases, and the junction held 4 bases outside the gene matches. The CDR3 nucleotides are TGTGCCAGCAGCACCGGGACAGGGGGCACTGAAGCTTTCTTT. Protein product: CASSTGTGGTEAFF.

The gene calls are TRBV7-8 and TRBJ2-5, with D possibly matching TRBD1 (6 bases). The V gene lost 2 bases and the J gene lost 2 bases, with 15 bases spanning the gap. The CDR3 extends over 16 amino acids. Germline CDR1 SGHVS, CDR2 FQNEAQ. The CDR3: CASSLYEWTVQETQYF. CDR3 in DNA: TGTGCCAGCAGCTTATATGAATGGACAGTACAAGAGACCCAGTACTTC.

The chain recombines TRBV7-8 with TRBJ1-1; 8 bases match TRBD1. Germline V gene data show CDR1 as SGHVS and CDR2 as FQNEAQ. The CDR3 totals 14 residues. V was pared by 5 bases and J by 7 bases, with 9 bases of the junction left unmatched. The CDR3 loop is CASSGGTGTREAFF. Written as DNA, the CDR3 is TGTGCCAGCAGCGGGGGGACAGGCACACGTGAAGCTTTCTTT.

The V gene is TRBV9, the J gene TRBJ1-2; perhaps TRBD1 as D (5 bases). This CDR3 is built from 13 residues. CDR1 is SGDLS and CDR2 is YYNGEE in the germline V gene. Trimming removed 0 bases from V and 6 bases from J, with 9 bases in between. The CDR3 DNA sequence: TGTGCCAGCAGCGTAGATAGGGGAAATGGCTACACCTTC. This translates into CASSVDRGNGYTF.

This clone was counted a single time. This chain's CDR3 is CASSQEQGTDTQYF. The CDR3, as DNA: TGTGCCAGCAGCCAAGAGCAGGGTACAGATACGCAGTATTTT. This chain links TRBV3-1 (or the pseudogene TRBV3-2) with TRBJ2-3; D perhaps matches TRBD1 (5 bases). This CDR3 has 14 residues. Trimming left V 0 bases short and J 3 bases short, with 7 bases between. CDR1 is LGHDT, CDR2 YNNKEL, per germline (reference sequence).

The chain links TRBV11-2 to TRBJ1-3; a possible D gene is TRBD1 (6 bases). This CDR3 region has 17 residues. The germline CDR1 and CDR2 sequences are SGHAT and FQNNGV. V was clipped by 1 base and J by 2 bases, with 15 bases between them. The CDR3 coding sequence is TGTGCCAGCAGCTTAGCGTCGGGGGGGCAGACTGGAAACACCATATATTTT. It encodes CASSLASGGQTGNTIYF.

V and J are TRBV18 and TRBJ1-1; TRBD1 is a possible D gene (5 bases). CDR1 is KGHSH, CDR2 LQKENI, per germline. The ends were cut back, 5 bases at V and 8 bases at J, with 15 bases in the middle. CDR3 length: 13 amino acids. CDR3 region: CASSSGREAEAFF. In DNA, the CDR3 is TGTGCCAGCTCATCAGGGCGCGAGGCAGAAGCTTTCTTT.

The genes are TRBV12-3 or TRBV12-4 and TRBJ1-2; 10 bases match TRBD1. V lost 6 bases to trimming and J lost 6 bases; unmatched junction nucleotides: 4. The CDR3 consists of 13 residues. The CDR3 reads CASRTGGADGYTF. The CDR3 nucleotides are TGTGCCAGCAGGACAGGGGGCGCAGATGGCTACACCTTC.

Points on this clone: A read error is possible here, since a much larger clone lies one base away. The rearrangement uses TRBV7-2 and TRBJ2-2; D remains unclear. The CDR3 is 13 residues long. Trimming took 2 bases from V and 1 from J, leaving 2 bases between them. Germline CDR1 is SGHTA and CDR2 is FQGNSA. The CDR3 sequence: CASSLRNTGELFF. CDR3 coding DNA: TGTGCCAGCAGCTTACGGAACACCGGGGAGCTGTTTTTT.

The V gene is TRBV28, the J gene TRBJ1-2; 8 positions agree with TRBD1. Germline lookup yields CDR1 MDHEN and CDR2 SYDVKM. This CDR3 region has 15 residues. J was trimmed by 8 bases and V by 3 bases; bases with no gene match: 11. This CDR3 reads CASSFGTGAGRGYTF. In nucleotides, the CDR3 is TGTGCCAGCAGTTTTGGGACAGGCGCAGGGAGGGGCTACACCTTC.

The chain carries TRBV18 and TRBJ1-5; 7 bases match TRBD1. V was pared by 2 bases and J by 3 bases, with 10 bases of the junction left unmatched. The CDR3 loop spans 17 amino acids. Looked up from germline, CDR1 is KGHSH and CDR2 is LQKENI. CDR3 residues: CASSPSTAGQANQPQHF. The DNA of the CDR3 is TGTGCCAGCTCACCATCTACCGCTGGACAGGCCAATCAGCCCCAGCATTTT. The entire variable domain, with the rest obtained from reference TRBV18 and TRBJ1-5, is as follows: NAGVMQNPRHLVRRRGQEARLRCSPMKGHSHVYWYRQLPEEGLKFMVYLQKENIIDESGMPKERFSAEFPKEGPSILRIQQVVRGDSAAYFCASSPSTAGQANQPQHFGDGTRLSIL.

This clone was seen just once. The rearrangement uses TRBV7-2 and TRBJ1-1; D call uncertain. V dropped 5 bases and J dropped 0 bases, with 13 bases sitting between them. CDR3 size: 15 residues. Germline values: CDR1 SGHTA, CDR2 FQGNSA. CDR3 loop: CASSDLPGMNTEAFF. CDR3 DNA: TGTGCCAGCAGCGACTTACCCGGCATGAACACTGAAGCTTTCTTT.

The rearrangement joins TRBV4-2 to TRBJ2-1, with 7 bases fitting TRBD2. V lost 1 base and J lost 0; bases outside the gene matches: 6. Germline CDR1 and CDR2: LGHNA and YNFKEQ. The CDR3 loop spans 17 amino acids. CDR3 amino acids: CASSQVLAGGSYNEQFF. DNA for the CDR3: TGTGCCAGCAGCCAAGTATTAGCGGGCGGCTCCTACAATGAGCAGTTCTTC.

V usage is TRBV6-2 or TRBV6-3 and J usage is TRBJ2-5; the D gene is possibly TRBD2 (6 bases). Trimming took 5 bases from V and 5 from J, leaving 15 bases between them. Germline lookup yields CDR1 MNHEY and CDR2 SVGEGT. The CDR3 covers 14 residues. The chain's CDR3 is CASSDGGPRETQYF. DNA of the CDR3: TGTGCCAGCAGTGACGGAGGGCCGCGGGAGACCCAGTACTTC.

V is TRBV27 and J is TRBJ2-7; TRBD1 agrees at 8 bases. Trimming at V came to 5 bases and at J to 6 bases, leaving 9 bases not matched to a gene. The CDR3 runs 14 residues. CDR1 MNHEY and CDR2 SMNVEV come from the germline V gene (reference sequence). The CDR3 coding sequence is TGTGCCAGCAGTCCGTACCTGACAGGGGCCGAGCAGTACTTC. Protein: CASSPYLTGAEQYF.